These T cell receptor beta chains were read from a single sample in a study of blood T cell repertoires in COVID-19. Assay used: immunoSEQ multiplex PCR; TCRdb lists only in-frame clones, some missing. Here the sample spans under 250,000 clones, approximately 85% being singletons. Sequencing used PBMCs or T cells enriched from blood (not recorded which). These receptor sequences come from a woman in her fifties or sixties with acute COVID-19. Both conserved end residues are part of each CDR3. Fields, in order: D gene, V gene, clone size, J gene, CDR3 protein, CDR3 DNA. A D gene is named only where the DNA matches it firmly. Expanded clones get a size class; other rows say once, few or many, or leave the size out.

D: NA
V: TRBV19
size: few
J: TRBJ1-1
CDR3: CASSTQGSGTEAFF
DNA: TGTGCCAGTAGTACACAGGGCAGTGGCACTGAAGCTTTCTTT

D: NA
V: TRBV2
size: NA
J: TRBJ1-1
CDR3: CASTSGGALNTEAFF
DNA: TGTGCCAGCACCTCGGGGGGGGCCCTGAACACTGAAGCTTTCTTT

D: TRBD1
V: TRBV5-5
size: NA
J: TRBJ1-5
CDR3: CASTQSGTGGRGQPQHF
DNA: TGTGCCAGCACCCAAAGTGGGACAGGGGGAAGGGGTCAGCCCCAGCATTTT

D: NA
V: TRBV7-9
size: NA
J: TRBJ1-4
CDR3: CASNTGQSNEKLFF
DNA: TGTGCCAGCAACACAGGGCAATCTAATGAAAAACTGTTTTTT

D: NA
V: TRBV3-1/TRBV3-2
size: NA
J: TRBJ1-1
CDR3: CASSQVQDTEAFF
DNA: TGTGCCAGCAGCCAAGTACAAGACACTGAAGCTTTCTTT

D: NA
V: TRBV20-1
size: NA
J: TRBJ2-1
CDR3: CSALDNEQFF
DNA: TGCAGTGCCCTAGACAATGAGCAGTTCTTC

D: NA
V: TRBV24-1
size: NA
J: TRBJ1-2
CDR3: CATSDFQGRGYTF
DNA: TGTGCCACCAGTGATTTCCAGGGGCGAGGCTACACCTTC

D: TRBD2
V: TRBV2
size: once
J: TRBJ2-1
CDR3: CASSDRTSGDYSEQFF
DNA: TGTGCCAGCAGTGACCGGACTAGCGGGGACTACAGTGAGCAGTTCTTC

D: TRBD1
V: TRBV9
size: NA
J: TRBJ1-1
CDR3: CASSVESQGAMGAFF
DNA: TGTGCCAGCAGCGTAGAATCGCAGGGGGCTATGGGAGCTTTCTTT

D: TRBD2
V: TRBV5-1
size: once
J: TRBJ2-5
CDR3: CASSLTGTISAETQYF
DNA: TGCGCCAGCAGCTTGACCGGGACTATCTCAGCGGAGACCCAGTACTTC

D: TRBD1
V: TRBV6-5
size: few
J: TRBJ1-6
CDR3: CASSLTGPSNSPLHF
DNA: TGTGCCAGCAGCCTGACAGGGCCCAGTAATTCACCCCTCCACTTT

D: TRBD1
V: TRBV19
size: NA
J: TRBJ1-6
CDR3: CASSMGQGDNSPLHF
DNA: TGTGCCAGTAGTATGGGACAGGGAGATAATTCACCCCTCCACTTT

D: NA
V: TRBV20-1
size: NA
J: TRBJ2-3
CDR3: CSADSDTQYF
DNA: TGCAGTGCCGACTCAGATACGCAGTATTTT

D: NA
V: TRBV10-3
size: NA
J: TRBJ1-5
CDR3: CAIRGQGGNQPQHF
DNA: TGTGCCATCAGGGGGCAGGGCGGCAATCAGCCCCAGCATTTT

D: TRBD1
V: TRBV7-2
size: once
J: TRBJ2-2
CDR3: CASSQGQGALAGELFF
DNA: TGTGCCAGCAGCCAGGGACAGGGGGCTTTGGCCGGGGAGCTGTTTTTT

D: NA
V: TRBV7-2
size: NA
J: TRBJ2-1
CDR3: CASSPLGRANEQFF
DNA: TGTGCCAGCAGCCCCTTGGGCCGCGCCAATGAGCAGTTCTTC

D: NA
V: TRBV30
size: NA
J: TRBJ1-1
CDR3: CAWVAGAANTEAFF
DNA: TGTGCCTGGGTGGCGGGGGCAGCCAACACTGAAGCTTTCTTT

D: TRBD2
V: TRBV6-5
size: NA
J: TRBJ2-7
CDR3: CASSYSASGPTYEQYF
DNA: TGTGCCAGCAGTTACTCGGCTAGCGGGCCAACCTACGAGCAGTACTTC

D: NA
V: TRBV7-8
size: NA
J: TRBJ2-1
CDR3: CASSPRYNEQFF
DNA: TGTGCCAGCAGCCCGCGGTACAATGAGCAGTTCTTC

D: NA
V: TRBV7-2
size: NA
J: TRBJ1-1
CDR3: CASSLEGGLYTEAFF
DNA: TGTGCCAGCAGCTTAGAGGGAGGCCTTTACACTGAAGCTTTCTTT

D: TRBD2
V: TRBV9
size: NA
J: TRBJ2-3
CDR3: CASSVQAGGLADTQYF
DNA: TGTGCCAGCAGCGTTCAGGCGGGGGGGCTGGCAGATACGCAGTATTTT

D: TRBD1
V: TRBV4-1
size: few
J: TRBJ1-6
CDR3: CASSQAGTGEGSPLHF
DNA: TGCGCCAGCAGCCAAGCGGGGACAGGGGAGGGTTCACCCCTCCACTTT

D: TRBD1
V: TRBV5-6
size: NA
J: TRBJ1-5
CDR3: CASSVAGTGYGENQPQHF
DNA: TGTGCCAGCAGCGTCGCCGGGACAGGGTATGGGGAGAATCAGCCCCAGCATTTT

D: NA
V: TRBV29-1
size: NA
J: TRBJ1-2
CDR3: CSVRGRAGGYTF
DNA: TGCAGCGTCCGGGGTCGCGCTGGTGGCTACACCTTC